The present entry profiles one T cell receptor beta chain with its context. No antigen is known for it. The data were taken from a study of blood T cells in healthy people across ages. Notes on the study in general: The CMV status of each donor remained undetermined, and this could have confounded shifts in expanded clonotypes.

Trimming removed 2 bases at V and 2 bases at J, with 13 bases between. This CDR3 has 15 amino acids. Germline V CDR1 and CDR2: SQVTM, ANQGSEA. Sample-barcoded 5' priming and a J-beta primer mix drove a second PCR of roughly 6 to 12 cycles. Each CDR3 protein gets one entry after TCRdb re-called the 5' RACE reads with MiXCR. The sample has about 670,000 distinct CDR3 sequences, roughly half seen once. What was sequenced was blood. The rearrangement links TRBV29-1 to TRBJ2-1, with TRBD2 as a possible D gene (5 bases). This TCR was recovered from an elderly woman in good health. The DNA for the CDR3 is TGCAGCGTTGAAAGCCCTTGGACTCCCTACAATGAGCAGTTCTTC. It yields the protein CSVESPWTPYNEQFF.